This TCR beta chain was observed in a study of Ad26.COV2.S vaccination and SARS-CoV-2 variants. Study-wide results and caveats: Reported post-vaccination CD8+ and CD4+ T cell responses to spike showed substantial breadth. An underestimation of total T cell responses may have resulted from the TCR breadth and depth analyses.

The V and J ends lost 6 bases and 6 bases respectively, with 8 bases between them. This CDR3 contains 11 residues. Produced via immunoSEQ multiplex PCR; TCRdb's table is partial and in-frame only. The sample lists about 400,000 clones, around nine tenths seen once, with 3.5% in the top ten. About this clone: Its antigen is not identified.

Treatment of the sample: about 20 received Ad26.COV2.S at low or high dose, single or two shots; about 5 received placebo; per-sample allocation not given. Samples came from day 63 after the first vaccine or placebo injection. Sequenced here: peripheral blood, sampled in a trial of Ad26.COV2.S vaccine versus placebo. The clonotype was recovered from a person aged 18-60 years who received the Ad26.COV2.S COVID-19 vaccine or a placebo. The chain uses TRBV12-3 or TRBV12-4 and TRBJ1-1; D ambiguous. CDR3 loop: CASRRKAEAFF. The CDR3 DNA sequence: TGTGCCAGCAGACGGAAGGCTGAAGCTTTCTTT.